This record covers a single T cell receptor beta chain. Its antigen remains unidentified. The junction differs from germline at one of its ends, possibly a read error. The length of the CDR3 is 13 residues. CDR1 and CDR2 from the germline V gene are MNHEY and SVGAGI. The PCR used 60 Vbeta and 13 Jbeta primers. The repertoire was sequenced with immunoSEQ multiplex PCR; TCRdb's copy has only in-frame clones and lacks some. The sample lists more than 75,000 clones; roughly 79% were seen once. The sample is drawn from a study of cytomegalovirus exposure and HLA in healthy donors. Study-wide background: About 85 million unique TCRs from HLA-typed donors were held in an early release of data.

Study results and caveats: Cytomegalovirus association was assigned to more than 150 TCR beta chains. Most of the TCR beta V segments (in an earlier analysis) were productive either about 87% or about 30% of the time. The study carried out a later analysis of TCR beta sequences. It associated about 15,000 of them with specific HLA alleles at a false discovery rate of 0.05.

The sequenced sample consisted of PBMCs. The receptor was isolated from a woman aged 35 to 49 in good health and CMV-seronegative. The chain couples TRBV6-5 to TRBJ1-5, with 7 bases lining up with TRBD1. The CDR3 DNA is TGTGCCAGCAGATTGACAGGGAATCAGCCCCAGAATTTT. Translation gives CASRLTGNQPQNF.